This TCR beta chain came from a study of memory CD4+ T cells and cytomegalovirus serostatus. Looking at the study overall: This sample comes from healthy Belgian adults, 9 CMV seropositive, 20 to 25 seronegative.

CDR1 SGHTA and CDR2 FQGNSA come from the germline V gene. The V gene lost 5 bases and the J gene lost 3 bases, with 13 bases spanning the gap. This CDR3 contains 14 residues. TCRdb's table, derived via immunoSEQ multiplex PCR, lists solely in-frame clones and lacks some. Of 65,000 to 95,000 clones listed, approximately 80% are singletons. Single viable CD3+CD4+CD8-CD45RO+ cells were sorted as the memory CD4+ T cells. The chain employs TRBV7-2 and TRBJ1-2, with TRBD1 as a possible D gene (6 bases). Specimen: memory CD4+ T cells from blood. This clonotype was sampled from an adult in good health and CMV-seronegative. In nucleotides, the CDR3 is TGTGCCAGCAGCGGGGGGCGGGAGGACTATGGCTACACCTTC. This codes for CASSGGREDYGYTF.